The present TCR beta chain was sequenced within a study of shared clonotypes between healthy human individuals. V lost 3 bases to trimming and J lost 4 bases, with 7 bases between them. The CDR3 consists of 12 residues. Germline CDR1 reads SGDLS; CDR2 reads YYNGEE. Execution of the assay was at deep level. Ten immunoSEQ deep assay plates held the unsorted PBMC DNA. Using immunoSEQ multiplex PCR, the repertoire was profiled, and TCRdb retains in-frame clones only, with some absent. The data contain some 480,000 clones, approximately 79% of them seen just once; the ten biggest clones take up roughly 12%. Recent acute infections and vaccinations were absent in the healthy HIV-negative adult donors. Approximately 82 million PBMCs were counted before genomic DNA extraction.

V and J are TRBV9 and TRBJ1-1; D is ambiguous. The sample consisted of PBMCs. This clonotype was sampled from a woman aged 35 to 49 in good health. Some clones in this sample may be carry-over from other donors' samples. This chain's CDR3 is CASSDLGTEAFF. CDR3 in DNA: TGTGCCAGCAGCGACCTAGGCACTGAAGCTTTCTTT.